Included here is one T cell receptor (beta chain) sequence, with context. Its antigen is currently unknown. Germline CDR1 MDHEN, CDR2 SYDVKM. J was trimmed by 5 bases and V by 3 bases; bases with no gene match: 3. The CDR3 is made up of 15 amino acids. This sample is part of a study of T cell responses to AZD1222 COVID-19 vaccine. Study-level points and caveats: Of spike-specific TCRs, nearly half reportedly target regions left unmutated in variants. In a largely white British group with more females than males, clonal diversity was possibly underestimated. Along spike, vaccine-associated CD4 TCRs were found throughout, with dominance at 160-218 and 743-854. After the peak T cell response, and only then, were repertoires sampled.

This table comes from immunoSEQ multiplex PCR, and its TCRdb copy is limited to in-frame clones, with some not included. The table lists roughly 150,000 clones, about 92% of them singletons. Specimen: peripheral blood, collected 28 days after the second AZD1222 dose. The chain carries TRBV28 and TRBJ2-1, with 11 nucleotides matching TRBD1. The receptor comes from an adult who received the AZD1222 COVID-19 vaccine. This CDR3 reads CASSFGQGADNEQFF. In DNA, the CDR3 is TGTGCCAGCAGTTTCGGACAGGGGGCTGACAATGAGCAGTTCTTC.